This TCR beta chain was sequenced during a study of identical twins. In TCRdb, the 5' RACE reads were re-called with MiXCR into one record per CDR3 protein. The table shows 500,000 to 650,000 distinct CDR3 sequences, with roughly 7.1% occurring only once. Germline V gene sequence: CDR1 ENHRY, CDR2 SYGVKD. This CDR3 has 15 residues. V lost 5 bases to trimming and J lost 8 bases, with 19 bases between them. The same sample was also used in a study of yellow fever vaccine responses in identical twins.

The receptor was isolated from a woman aged 18-30 years in good health. The sequenced material came from PBMCs. The chain joins TRBV10-3 to TRBJ2-1; the D call may be TRBD1 or TRBD2 (5 bases each). Here the CDR3 DNA reads TGTGCCATCAGTCCGTGGCTAGGGGACGGGGATGAGCAGTTCTTC. Amino acids: CAISPWLGDGDEQFF.